What follows are 19 T cell receptor beta chains derived from one specimen sequenced in a study of shared clonotypes between healthy human individuals. The repertoire was sequenced with immunoSEQ multiplex PCR; TCRdb's copy has only in-frame clones and lacks some. The top ten clones hold roughly 1.5% of a sample with about 1 million clones, 75% of them seen once. Material for sequencing was memory CD4+ T cells sorted from blood. Subset meaning: CD45RA-negative fraction. These receptors originate from a man in his late teens or twenties in good health.

This clone turned up a few times. The CDR3 nucleotides are TGCGCCAGCAGTGAGTCGGGGGCAGCTGCAGAAGAGACCCAGTACTTC. This codes for CASSESGAAAEETQYF. This sequence joins TRBV10-2 and TRBJ2-5; TRBD1 is a possible D gene (6 bases). This CDR3 contains 16 residues. Trimming took off 0 bases at V and 3 bases at J, with 14 bases between the two ends. CDR1 and CDR2 from the germline V gene are WSHSY and SAAADI.

The chain is built from TRBV5-6 and TRBJ1-1, with D possibly TRBD1 on 5 matching bases. V lost 4 bases to trimming and J lost 4 bases, with 20 bases between them. The CDR3 consists of 16 residues. Germline CDR1 is SGHDT and CDR2 is YYEEEE. For the CDR3, the DNA is TGTGCCAGCAGCGCCCAACCGGCGGGGCTTGGCACTGAAGCTTTCTTT. The encoded protein is CASSAQPAGLGTEAFF.

This rearrangement joins TRBV5-1 to TRBJ1-1; D is unclear. The CDR3 spans 15 residues. Germline V CDR1 and CDR2: SGHRS, YFSETQ. V was pared by 0 bases and J by 1 base, with 10 bases between. The CDR3 here is CASSLVSGPNTEAFF. The CDR3 DNA follows: TGCGCCAGCAGCTTGGTTTCAGGCCCGAACACTGAAGCTTTCTTT.

V and J are TRBV5-5 and TRBJ2-7; TRBD2 aligns across 9 bases. The CDR3 runs 16 residues. Per the germline V gene, CDR1 is SGHKS and CDR2 is YYEKEE (reference sequence). The V segment lost 2 bases and the J segment 0 bases; nucleotides outside the gene matches: 6. Written as DNA, the CDR3 is TGTGCCAGCAGCTTAAGAGCGGGAGGAAGCTCCTACGAGCAGTACTTC. This gives the protein CASSLRAGGSSYEQYF.

The chain links TRBV29-1 to TRBJ1-3; 10 nucleotides agree with TRBD1. The germline V gene encodes CDR1 SQVTM and CDR2 ANQGSEA. Trimming removed 7 bases from V and 7 bases from J; junction bases left unmatched: 4. The length of the CDR3 is 12 residues. CDR3 nucleotide sequence: TGCAGCGCCTGGACAGGGGGTAACACCATATATTTT. Translated, it gives CSAWTGGNTIYF.

This chain uses TRBV2 with TRBJ2-2; 8 bases are a match to TRBD2. Per the germline V gene, CDR1 is SNHLY and CDR2 is FYNNEI. The CDR3 spans 13 residues. V shed 6 bases, J shed 5 bases, and the junction held 2 bases outside the gene matches. The CDR3: CASRREETGELFF. The CDR3 nucleotides read TGTGCCAGCAGGCGGGAGGAAACCGGGGAGCTGTTTTTT.

In its sample, this clone was seen a few times. The J gene is TRBJ1-6, the V gene TRBV18; perhaps TRBD1 as D (6 bases). This CDR3 is 14 amino acids long. The germline gives CDR1 KGHSH, CDR2 LQKENI. The V gene lost 7 bases and the J gene lost 13 bases, with 20 bases spanning the gap. CDR3 protein: CASYAGTSQDPLHF. DNA for the CDR3: TGTGCCAGCTATGCCGGGACAAGTCAGGATCCCCTCCACTTT.

This chain joins TRBV5-8 and TRBJ2-3; D is unclear. Germline lookup yields CDR1 SGHTS and CDR2 YDEGEE. The CDR3 extends over 16 amino acids. Trimming stripped 4 bases from V and 1 base from J, with 16 bases between. This CDR3 reads CASSPGRKRGTDTQYF. In nucleotides, the CDR3 is TGTGCCAGCAGCCCCGGAAGGAAAAGGGGCACAGATACGCAGTATTTT. Together with reference TRBV5-8 and TRBJ2-3, the CDR3 gives the full variable domain: EAGVTQSPTHLIKTRGQQATLRCSPISGHTSVYWYQQALGLGLQFLLWYDEGEERNRGNFPPRFSGRQFPNYSSELNVNALELEDSALYLCASSPGRKRGTDTQYFGPGTRLTVL.

The chain carries TRBV7-9 and TRBJ1-4, with a weak D call TRBD1 (5 bases). Looked up from germline, CDR1 is SEHNR and CDR2 is FQNEAQ (reference sequence). The germline V and J ends were trimmed by 5 bases and 8 bases, with 21 bases remaining between them. The length of the CDR3 is 16 residues. The CDR3 spells CASSLGESWMNEKLFF. In DNA, the CDR3 is TGTGCCAGCAGCCTAGGGGAGTCTTGGATGAACGAAAAACTGTTTTTT.

The V gene is TRBV9, the J gene TRBJ1-1; D call uncertain. This CDR3 spans 14 amino acids. Trimming cost V 4 bases and J 1 base, with 11 bases left between them. The germline gives CDR1 SGDLS, CDR2 YYNGEE. The CDR3 loop reads CASSPQIENTEAFF. CDR3 DNA: TGTGCCAGCAGCCCTCAGATCGAGAACACTGAAGCTTTCTTT.

CDR3: CASSNQGFSEAFF. CDR3 DNA: TGTGCCAGTAGTAATCAGGGCTTCTCTGAAGCTTTCTTT. This chain connects TRBV19 to TRBJ1-1; D perhaps matches TRBD1 (5 bases). Germline loops: CDR1 LNHDA, CDR2 SQIVND (reference sequence). This CDR3 has 13 residues. V dropped 4 bases and J dropped 6 bases, with 12 bases sitting between them.

In this sample, this clone turned up once. This chain connects TRBV29-1 to TRBJ1-2; D unclear. Per the germline V gene, CDR1 is SQVTM and CDR2 is ANQGSEA. V lost 4 bases to trimming and J lost 8 bases, with 23 bases between them. There are 15 residues in the CDR3. Here the CDR3 reads CSVGGSGPGTGGYTF. The CDR3 coding sequence is TGCAGCGTTGGAGGCTCAGGCCCGGGAACTGGGGGCTACACCTTC.

The chain employs TRBV29-1 and TRBJ2-1; 9 bases map to TRBD1. With 7 bases clipped from V and 4 bases from J, the junction kept 8 bases outside the gene matches. This CDR3 spans 14 amino acids. Germline V CDR1 and CDR2: SQVTM, ANQGSEA. CDR3 coding DNA: TGCAGCGCCCAAAGGGGGACAGGGTACAATGAGCAGTTCTTC. Its protein is CSAQRGTGYNEQFF.

In the case of this clone: The same CDR3 is also encoded by other DNA sequences in this sample. The CDR3 nucleotides are TGCGCCAGCAGCTTGGGGACTAGCGGGGGATCCACAGATACGCAGTATTTT. Encoded protein: CASSLGTSGGSTDTQYF. The chain combines TRBV5-1 with TRBJ2-3, with 13 nucleotides matching TRBD2. J lost 2 bases, V lost 0 bases, and 3 bases had no gene match. Germline assignment: CDR1 SGHRS and CDR2 YFSETQ. There are 17 residues in the CDR3.

The chain uses TRBV7-2 and TRBJ2-7, with 8 bases matching TRBD2. The CDR3 contains 16 residues. V lost 3 bases and J lost 4; bases outside the gene matches: 11. Germline V gene lookup returns CDR1 SGHTA and CDR2 FQGNSA. The CDR3 sequence is CASSFSGKRVEYEQYF. DNA of the CDR3: TGTGCCAGCAGCTTTAGCGGGAAGAGGGTTGAGTACGAGCAGTACTTC. Drawing the rest from reference TRBV7-2 and TRBJ2-7, the complete variable domain is GAGVSQSPSNKVTEKGKDVELRCDPISGHTALYWYRQSLGQGLEFLIYFQGNSAPDKSGLPSDRFSAERTGGSVSTLTIQRTQQEDSAVYLCASSFSGKRVEYEQYFGPGTRLTVT.

This clone came up a few times. The chain is built from TRBV7-2 and TRBJ2-3, with TRBD1 matching 11 bases. V lost 3 bases and J lost 4; bases outside the gene matches: 15. CDR1 SGHTA and CDR2 FQGNSA come from the germline V gene. The CDR3 loop spans 19 amino acids. CDR3 loop: CASSLGQGEALRVSDTQYF. The CDR3 DNA is TGTGCCAGCAGCTTGGGACAGGGGGAAGCTCTGAGGGTCTCAGATACGCAGTATTTT.

As regards this clone: The sample holds other DNA sequences that translate to the same CDR3. This chain connects TRBV5-1 to TRBJ1-1; possibly TRBD1 for D (5 bases). Germline V gene data show CDR1 as SGHRS and CDR2 as YFSETQ. Trimming cost V 0 bases and J 1 base, with 7 bases left between them. CDR3 length: 14 amino acids. CDR3 coding DNA: TGCGCCAGCAGCTTGGGACAGCAGAACACTGAAGCTTTCTTT. This gives the protein CASSLGQQNTEAFF.

The V and J genes are TRBV15 and TRBJ2-1, with D hard to call. This CDR3 has 13 residues. The V and J ends lost 0 bases and 6 bases respectively, with 6 bases between them. Germline assignment: CDR1 LNHNV and CDR2 YYDKDF (reference sequence). The CDR3 here is CATSRDESNEQFF. As DNA, the CDR3 is TGTGCCACCAGCAGAGATGAGTCCAATGAGCAGTTCTTC. Drawing the rest from reference TRBV15 and TRBJ2-1, the complete variable domain is DAMVIQNPRYQVTQFGKPVTLSCSQTLNHNVMYWYQQKSSQAPKLLFHYYDKDFNNEADTPDNFQSRRPNTSFCFLDIRSPGLGDTAMYLCATSRDESNEQFFGPGTRLTVL.

The rearrangement uses TRBV19 and TRBJ1-5; 9 bases fit TRBD1. Unmatched junction bases numbered 6, after V lost 3 bases and J lost 9 bases. The CDR3 has 14 amino acids. CDR1 and CDR2 (germline): LNHDA, SQIVND (reference sequence). The CDR3 sequence is CASSMGTGLGPQHF. For the CDR3, the DNA is TGTGCCAGTAGTATGGGGACAGGGCTAGGGCCCCAGCATTTT.